This T cell receptor beta chain is from a study of blood T cell repertoires in COVID-19. About the research overall: Collection of acute and convalescent COVID-19 samples took place in the United States, Italy and Spain. Sample material is recorded as cDNA or gDNA derived from T cells, B-cell-depleted T cells, or PBMCs.

Looked up from germline, CDR1 is SQVTM and CDR2 is ANQGSEA. This CDR3 spans 13 amino acids. This table comes from immunoSEQ multiplex PCR, and its TCRdb copy is limited to in-frame clones, with some not included. The data hold under 200,000 clones, with 84% observed a single time. Assignments of participants to cohorts depended upon their own reported clinical history. The chain has TRBV29-1 and TRBJ2-7, with D possibly matching TRBD2 (6 bases). This TCR was sampled from a woman in her twenties or thirties who had been exposed to COVID-19. The sequencing sample was made of PBMCs or T cells enriched from blood (not recorded which). The CDR3 protein is CNLALGEIYEQYF. As DNA, the CDR3 is TGCAACCTAGCGTTGGGGGAGATCTACGAGCAGTACTTC.